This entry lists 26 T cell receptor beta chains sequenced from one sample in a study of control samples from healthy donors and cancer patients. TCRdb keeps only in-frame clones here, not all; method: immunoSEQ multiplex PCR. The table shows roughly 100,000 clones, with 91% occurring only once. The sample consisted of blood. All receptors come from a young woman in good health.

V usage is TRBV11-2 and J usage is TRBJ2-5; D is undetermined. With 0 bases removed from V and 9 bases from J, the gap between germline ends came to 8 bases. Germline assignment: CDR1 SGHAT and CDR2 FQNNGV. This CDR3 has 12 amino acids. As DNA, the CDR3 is TGTGCCAGCAGCTTAGATCTCTCGTCCCAGTACTTC. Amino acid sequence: CASSLDLSSQYF.

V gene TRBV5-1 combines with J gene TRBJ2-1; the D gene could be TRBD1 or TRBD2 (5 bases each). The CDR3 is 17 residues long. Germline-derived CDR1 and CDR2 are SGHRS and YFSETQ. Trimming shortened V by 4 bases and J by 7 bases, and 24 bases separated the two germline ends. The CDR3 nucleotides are TGCGCCAGCAGCCGGCGGATCGGGGCTACAACTAGTAATGAGCAGTTCTTC. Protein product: CASSRRIGATTSNEQFF.

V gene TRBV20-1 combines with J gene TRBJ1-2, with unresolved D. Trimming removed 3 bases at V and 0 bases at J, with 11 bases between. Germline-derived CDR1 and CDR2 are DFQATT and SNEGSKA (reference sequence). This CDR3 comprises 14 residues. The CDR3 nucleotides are TGCAGTGCTAGTAAGGACGGAACTAACTATGGCTACACCTTC. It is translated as CSASKDGTNYGYTF.

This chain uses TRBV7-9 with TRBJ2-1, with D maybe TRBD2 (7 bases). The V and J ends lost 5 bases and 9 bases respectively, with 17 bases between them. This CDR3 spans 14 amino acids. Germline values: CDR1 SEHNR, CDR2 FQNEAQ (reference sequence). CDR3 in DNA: TGTGCCAGCAGCATCCAGGGGAGGGACGGTGAGCAGTTCTTC. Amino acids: CASSIQGRDGEQFF.

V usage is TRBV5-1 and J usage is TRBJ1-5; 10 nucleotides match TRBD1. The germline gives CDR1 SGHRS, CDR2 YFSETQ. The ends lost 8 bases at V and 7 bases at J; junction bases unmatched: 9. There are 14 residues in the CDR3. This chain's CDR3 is CASRPGTGEQPQHF. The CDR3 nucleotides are TGCGCCAGTAGACCTGGGACAGGGGAACAGCCCCAGCATTTT.

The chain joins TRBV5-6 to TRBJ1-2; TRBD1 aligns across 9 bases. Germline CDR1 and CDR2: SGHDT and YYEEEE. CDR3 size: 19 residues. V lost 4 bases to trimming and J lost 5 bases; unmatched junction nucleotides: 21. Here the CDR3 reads CASSAGVGDREWAFYGYTF. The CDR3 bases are TGTGCCAGCAGCGCTGGGGTCGGGGACAGGGAATGGGCCTTTTATGGCTACACCTTC. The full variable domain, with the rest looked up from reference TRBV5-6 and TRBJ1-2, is DAGVTQSPTHLIKTRGQQVTLRCSPKSGHDTVSWYQQALGQGPQFIFQYYEEEERQRGNFPDRFSGHQFPNYSSELNVNALLLGDSALYLCASSAGVGDREWAFYGYTFGSGTRLTVV.

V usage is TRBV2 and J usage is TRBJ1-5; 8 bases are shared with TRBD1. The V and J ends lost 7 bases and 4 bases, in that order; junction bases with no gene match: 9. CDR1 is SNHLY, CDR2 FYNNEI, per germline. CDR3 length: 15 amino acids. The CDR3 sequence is CASNTDRASNQPQHF. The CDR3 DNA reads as TGTGCCAGCAACACGGACAGGGCCTCAAATCAGCCCCAGCATTTT.

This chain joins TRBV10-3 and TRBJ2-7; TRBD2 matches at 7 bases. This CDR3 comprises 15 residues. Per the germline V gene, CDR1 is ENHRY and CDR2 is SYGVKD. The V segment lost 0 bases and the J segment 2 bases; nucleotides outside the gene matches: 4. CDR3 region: CAISESVAGAYEQYF. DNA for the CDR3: TGTGCCATCAGTGAGTCGGTGGCGGGGGCCTACGAGCAGTACTTC.

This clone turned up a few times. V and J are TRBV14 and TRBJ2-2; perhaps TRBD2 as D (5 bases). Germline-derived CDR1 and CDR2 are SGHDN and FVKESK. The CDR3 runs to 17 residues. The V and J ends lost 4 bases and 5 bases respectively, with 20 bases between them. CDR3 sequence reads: CASSPTRTGPSTGELFF. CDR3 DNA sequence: TGTGCCAGCAGCCCGACCCGGACTGGACCATCAACCGGGGAGCTGTTTTTT. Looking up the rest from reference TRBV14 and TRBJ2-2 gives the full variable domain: EAGVTQFPSHSVIEKGQTVTLRCDPISGHDNLYWYRRVMGKEIKFLLHFVKESKQDESGMPNNRFLAERTGGTYSTLKVQPAELEDSGVYFCASSPTRTGPSTGELFFGEGSRLTVL.

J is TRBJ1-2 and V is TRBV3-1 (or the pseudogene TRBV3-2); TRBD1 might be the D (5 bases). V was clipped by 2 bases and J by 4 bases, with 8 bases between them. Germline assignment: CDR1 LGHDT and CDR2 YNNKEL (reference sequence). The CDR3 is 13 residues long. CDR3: CASSQQGAYGYTF. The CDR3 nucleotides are TGTGCCAGCAGCCAACAGGGCGCCTATGGCTACACCTTC.

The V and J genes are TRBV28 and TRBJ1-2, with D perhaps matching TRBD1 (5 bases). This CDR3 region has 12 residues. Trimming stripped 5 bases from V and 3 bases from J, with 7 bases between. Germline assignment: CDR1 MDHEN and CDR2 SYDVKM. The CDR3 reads CASSETDYGYTF. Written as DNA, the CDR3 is TGTGCCAGCAGTGAGACAGACTATGGCTACACCTTC.

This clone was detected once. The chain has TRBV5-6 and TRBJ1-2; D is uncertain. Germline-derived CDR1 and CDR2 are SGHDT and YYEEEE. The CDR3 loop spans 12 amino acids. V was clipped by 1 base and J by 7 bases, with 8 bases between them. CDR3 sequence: CASSLLSSGYTF. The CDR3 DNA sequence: TGTGCCAGCAGCTTGTTAAGTTCTGGCTACACCTTC. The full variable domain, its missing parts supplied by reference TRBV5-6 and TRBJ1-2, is DAGVTQSPTHLIKTRGQQVTLRCSPKSGHDTVSWYQQALGQGPQFIFQYYEEEERQRGNFPDRFSGHQFPNYSSELNVNALLLGDSALYLCASSLLSSGYTFGSGTRLTVV.

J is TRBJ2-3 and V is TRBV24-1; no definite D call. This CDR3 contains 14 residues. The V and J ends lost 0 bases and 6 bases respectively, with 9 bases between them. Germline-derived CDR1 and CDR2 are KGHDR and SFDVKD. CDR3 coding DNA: TGTGCCACCAGTGATTTGAGGTATCCGGATACGCAGTATTTT. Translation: CATSDLRYPDTQYF.

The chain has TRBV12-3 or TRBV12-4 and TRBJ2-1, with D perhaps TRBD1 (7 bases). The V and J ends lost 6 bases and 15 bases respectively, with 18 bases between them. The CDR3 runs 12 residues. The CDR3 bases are TGTGCCAGCAGGGGGACAGTGGGAGGTGGGTTCTTC. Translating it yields CASRGTVGGGFF.

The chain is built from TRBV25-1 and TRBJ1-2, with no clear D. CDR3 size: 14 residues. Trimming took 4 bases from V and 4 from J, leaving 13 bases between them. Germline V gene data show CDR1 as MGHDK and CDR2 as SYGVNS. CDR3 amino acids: CASSASGIGYGYTF. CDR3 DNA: TGTGCCAGCAGTGCTTCTGGGATCGGCTATGGCTACACCTTC.

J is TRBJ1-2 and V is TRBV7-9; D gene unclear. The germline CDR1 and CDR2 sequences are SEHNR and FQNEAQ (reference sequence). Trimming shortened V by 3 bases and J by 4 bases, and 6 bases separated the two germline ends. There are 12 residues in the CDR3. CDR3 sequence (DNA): TGTGCCAGCAGCTTGGATGGCTATGGCTACACCTTC. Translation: CASSLDGYGYTF.

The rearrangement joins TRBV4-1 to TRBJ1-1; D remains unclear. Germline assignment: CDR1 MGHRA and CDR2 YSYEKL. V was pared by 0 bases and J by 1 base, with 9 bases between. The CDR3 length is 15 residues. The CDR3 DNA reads TGCGCCAGCAGCCAAGACCCGGGAGGGAACACTGAAGCTTTCTTT. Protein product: CASSQDPGGNTEAFF.

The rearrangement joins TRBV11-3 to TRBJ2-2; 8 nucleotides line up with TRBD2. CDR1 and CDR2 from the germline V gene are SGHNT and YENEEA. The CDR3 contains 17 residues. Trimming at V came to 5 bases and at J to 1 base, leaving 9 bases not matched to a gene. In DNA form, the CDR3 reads TGTGCCAGCAGCCCCCATCGGCTAGCGGGGAACACCGGGGAGCTGTTTTTT. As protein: CASSPHRLAGNTGELFF.

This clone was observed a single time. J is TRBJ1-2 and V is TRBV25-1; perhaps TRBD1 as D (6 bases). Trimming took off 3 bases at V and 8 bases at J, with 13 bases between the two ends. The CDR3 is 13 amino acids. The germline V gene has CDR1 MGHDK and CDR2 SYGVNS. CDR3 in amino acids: CASSDGQGSGYTF. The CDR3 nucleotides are TGTGCCAGCAGTGATGGGCAGGGGAGCGGCTACACCTTC.

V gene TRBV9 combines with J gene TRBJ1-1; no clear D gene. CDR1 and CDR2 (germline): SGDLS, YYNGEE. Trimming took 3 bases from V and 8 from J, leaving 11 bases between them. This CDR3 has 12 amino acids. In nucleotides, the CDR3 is TGTGCCAGCAGCGCCATGGCGGGGGAAGCTTTCTTT. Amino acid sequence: CASSAMAGEAFF.

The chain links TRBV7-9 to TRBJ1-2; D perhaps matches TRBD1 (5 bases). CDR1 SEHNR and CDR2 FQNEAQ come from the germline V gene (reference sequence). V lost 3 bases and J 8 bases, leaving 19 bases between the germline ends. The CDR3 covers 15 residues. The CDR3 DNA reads TGTGCCAGCAGCTTTAATATGAGGGACGGGCACGGCTACACCTTC. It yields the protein CASSFNMRDGHGYTF.

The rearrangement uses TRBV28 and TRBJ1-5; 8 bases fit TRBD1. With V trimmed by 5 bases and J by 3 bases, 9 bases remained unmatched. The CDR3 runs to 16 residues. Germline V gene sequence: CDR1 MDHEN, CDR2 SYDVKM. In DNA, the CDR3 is TGTGCCAGCAGTCCCCTCGGACAGGGTAACAATCAGCCCCAGCATTTT. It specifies CASSPLGQGNNQPQHF. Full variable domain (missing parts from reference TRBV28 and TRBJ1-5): DVKVTQSSRYLVKRTGEKVFLECVQDMDHENMFWYRQDPGLGLRLIYFSYDVKMKEKGDIPEGYSVSREKKERFSLILESASTNQTSMYLCASSPLGQGNNQPQHFGDGTRLSIL.

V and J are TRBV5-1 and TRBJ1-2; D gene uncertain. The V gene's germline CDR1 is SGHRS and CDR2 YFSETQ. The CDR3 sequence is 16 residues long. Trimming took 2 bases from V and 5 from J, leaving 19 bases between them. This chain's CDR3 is CASSLEVTEALYGYTF. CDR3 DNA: TGCGCCAGCAGCTTAGAAGTCACAGAGGCTTTATATGGCTACACCTTC.

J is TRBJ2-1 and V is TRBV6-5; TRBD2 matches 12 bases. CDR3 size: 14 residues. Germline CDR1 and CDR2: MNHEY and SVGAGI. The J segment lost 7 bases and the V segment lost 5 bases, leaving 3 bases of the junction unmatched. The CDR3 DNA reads TGTGCCAGCAGTCCTAGCGGGAGGGGTAATGAGCAGTTCTTC. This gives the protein CASSPSGRGNEQFF.

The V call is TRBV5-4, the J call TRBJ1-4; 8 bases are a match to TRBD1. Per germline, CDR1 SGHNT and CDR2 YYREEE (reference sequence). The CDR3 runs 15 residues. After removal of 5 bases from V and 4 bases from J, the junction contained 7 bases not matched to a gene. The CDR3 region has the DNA TGTGCCAGCAGTCAAAACAGGGGGATTAATGAAAAACTGTTTTTT. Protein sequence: CASSQNRGINEKLFF.

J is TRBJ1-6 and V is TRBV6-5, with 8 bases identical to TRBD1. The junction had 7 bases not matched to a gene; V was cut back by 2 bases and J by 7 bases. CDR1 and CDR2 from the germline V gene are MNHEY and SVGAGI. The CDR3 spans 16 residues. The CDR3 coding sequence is TGTGCCAGCAGTTACACAACAGGGGGAGTAAATTCACCCCTCCACTTT. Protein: CASSYTTGGVNSPLHF.